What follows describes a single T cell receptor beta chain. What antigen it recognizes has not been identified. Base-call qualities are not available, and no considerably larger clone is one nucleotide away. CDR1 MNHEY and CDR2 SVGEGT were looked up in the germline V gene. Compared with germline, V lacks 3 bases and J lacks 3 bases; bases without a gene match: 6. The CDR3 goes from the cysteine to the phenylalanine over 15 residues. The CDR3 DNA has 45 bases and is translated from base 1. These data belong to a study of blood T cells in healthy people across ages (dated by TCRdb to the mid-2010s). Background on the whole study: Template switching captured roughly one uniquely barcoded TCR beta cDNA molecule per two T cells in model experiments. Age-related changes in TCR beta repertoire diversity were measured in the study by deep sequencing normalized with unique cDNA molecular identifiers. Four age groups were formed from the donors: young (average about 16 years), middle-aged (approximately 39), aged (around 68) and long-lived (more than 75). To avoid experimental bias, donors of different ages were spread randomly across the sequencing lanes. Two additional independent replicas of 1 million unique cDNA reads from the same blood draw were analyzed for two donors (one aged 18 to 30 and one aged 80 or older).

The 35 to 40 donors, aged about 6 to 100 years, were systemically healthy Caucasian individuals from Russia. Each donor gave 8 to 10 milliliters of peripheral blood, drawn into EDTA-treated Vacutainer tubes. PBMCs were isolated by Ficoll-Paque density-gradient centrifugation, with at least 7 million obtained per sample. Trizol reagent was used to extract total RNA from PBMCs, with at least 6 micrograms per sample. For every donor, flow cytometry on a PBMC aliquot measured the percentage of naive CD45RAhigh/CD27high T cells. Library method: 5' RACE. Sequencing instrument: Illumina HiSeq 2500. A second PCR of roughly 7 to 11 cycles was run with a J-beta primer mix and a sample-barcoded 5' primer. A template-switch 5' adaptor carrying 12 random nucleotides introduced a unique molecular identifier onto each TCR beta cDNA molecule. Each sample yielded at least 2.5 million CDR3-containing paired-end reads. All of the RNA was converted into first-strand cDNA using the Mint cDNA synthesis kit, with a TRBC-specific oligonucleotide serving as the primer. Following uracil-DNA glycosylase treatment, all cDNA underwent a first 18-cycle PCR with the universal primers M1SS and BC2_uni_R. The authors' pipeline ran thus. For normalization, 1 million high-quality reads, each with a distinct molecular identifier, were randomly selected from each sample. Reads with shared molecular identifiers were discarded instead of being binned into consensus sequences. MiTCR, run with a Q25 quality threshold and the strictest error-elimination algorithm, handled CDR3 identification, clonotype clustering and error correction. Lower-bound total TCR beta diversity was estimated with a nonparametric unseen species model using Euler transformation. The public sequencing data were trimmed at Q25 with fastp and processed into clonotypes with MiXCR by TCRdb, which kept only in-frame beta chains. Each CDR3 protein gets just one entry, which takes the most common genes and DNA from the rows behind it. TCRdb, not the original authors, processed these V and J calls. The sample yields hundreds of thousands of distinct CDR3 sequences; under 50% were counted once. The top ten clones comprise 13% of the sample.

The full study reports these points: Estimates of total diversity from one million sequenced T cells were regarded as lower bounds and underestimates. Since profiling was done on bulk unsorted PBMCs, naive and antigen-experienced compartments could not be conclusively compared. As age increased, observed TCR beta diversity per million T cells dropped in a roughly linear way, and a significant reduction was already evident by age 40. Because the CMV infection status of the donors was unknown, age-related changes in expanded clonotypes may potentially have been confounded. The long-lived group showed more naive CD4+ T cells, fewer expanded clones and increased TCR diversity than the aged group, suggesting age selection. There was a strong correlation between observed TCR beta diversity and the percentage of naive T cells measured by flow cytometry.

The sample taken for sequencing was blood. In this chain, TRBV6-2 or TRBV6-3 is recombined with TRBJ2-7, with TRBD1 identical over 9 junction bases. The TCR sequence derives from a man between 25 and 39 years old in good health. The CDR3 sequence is CASSYLGTGSYEQYF. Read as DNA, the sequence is TGTGCCAGCAGTTATCTTGGGACAGGGAGCTACGAGCAGTACTTC.